One and the same sample provided the 28 T cell receptor beta chains below, sequenced in a study of blood T cell repertoires in COVID-19. Libraries were prepared by immunoSEQ multiplex PCR; TCRdb keeps only in-frame clonotypes and omits some of them. Of some 180,000 clones in the sample, roughly 83% were seen once. Sequenced input: peripheral blood. The source of these receptors is a woman in her thirties or forties with COVID-19, enrolled during active disease.

V gene TRBV19 combines with J gene TRBJ2-7, with TRBD2 matching 8 bases. The CDR3 has 14 residues. V lost 5 bases to trimming and J lost 2 bases; unmatched junction nucleotides: 5. Germline V gene sequence: CDR1 LNHDA, CDR2 SQIVND (reference sequence). The CDR3 protein is CASSPGTRAYEQYF. The CDR3, as DNA: TGTGCCAGTAGTCCCGGGACTAGAGCCTACGAGCAGTACTTC.

This sequence joins TRBV19 and TRBJ1-1; D call uncertain. Germline lookup yields CDR1 LNHDA and CDR2 SQIVND (reference sequence). The V end lost 3 bases, the J end lost 7 bases, and 6 bases lay between the germline ends. The CDR3 totals 11 residues. The CDR3 here is CASSITHEAFF. CDR3 DNA sequence: TGTGCCAGTAGTATTACTCATGAAGCTTTCTTT.

This chain uses TRBV9 with TRBJ2-3; TRBD1 matches 8 bases. The CDR3 is 15 amino acids. Germline V gene sequence: CDR1 SGDLS, CDR2 YYNGEE. V was clipped by 4 bases and J by 0 bases; unmatched bases: 4. CDR3 amino acids: CASSPGGASTDTQYF. CDR3 sequence (DNA): TGTGCCAGCAGCCCAGGGGGCGCTAGCACAGATACGCAGTATTTT.

This clone appeared once. V usage is TRBV5-6 and J usage is TRBJ2-5, with 11 bases matching TRBD2. The trim removed 1 base at V and 7 bases at J, leaving 6 bases unmatched. Germline V gene sequence: CDR1 SGHDT, CDR2 YYEEEE. The CDR3 has 15 amino acids. CDR3 bases: TGTGCCAGCAGCTTGATAGCGGGGGGGCTGGCGACCCAGTACTTC. Translated, it gives CASSLIAGGLATQYF.

This chain joins TRBV6-2 or TRBV6-3 and TRBJ2-5; D may be TRBD2 (6 bases). This CDR3 region has 15 residues. Trimming removed 4 bases at V and 3 bases at J, with 15 bases between. Germline CDR1 is MNHEY and CDR2 is SVGEGT. Here the CDR3 reads CASSFIGEVEETQYF. The DNA of the CDR3 is TGTGCCAGCAGTTTTATCGGGGAGGTAGAAGAGACCCAGTACTTC.

The CDR3 DNA is TGTGCCAGCAGCCATGTGGTGGGGACAGGGTTCGTCGGCACTGAAGCTTTCTTT. As protein: CASSHVVGTGFVGTEAFF. This sequence joins TRBV5-5 and TRBJ1-1, with 9 bases matching TRBD1. V dropped 4 bases and J dropped 4; count of bases not matched to a gene: 17. Germline CDR1 SGHKS, CDR2 YYEKEE (reference sequence). This CDR3 comprises 18 residues. The variable domain in full, completed from reference TRBV5-5 and TRBJ1-1, reads DAGVTQSPTHLIKTRGQQVTLRCSPISGHKSVSWYQQVLGQGPQFIFQYYEKEERGRGNFPDRFSARQFPNYSSELNVNALLLGDSALYLCASSHVVGTGFVGTEAFFGQGTRLTVV.

The gene calls are TRBV5-4 and TRBJ2-3; unclear D gene. CDR3 length: 14 residues. Germline V lookup: CDR1 SGHNT, CDR2 YYREEE (reference sequence). V was cut by 4 bases and J by 0 bases, with 9 bases left in between. This CDR3 reads CASSIDISTDTQYF. CDR3 coding DNA: TGTGCCAGCAGCATTGACATCAGCACAGATACGCAGTATTTT.

This clone came up once. The chain couples TRBV12-5 to TRBJ2-1; maybe TRBD1 (5 bases). The CDR3 consists of 15 residues. Germline V gene sequence: CDR1 LGHNT, CDR2 FRNRAP. The ends were cut back, 1 base at V and 0 bases at J, with 7 bases in the middle. CDR3: CASGLEGSSYNEQFF. For the CDR3, the DNA is TGTGCTAGTGGTTTGGAGGGGTCCTCCTACAATGAGCAGTTCTTC.

The chain carries TRBV6-5 and TRBJ1-2; D is possibly TRBD1 (5 bases). The germline V gene has CDR1 MNHEY and CDR2 SVGAGI. CDR3 length equals 14 residues. Trimming shortened V by 4 bases and J by 5 bases, and 14 bases separated the two germline ends. CDR3 loop: CASSSRGGGYGYTF. In DNA, the CDR3 is TGTGCCAGCAGTTCGCGGGGGGGAGGGTATGGCTACACCTTC.

The rearrangement joins TRBV11-2 to TRBJ2-7; 10 bases fit TRBD2. Germline values: CDR1 SGHAT, CDR2 FQNNGV. The length of the CDR3 is 15 residues. Trimming removed 1 base from V and 6 bases from J; junction bases left unmatched: 6. CDR3 loop: CASSLGAGGPIEQYF. The CDR3 coding sequence is TGTGCCAGCAGCTTAGGAGCGGGGGGGCCGATCGAGCAGTACTTC.

This chain connects TRBV6-5 to TRBJ1-2; the D is unclear. The CDR3 covers 14 residues. V was cut by 7 bases and J by 2 bases, with 14 bases left in between. CDR1 and CDR2 from the germline V gene are MNHEY and SVGAGI. The CDR3 region is CASTPNGQNYGYTF. CDR3 nucleotides: TGTGCCAGCACACCGAACGGTCAAAACTATGGCTACACCTTC.

This clone was observed a handful of times. The CDR3 spells CASSLELVGETQYF. The DNA of the CDR3 is TGCGCCAGCAGCTTGGAATTAGTCGGGGAGACCCAGTACTTC. The V and J genes are TRBV5-1 and TRBJ2-5, with D unresolved. CDR1 is SGHRS, CDR2 YFSETQ, per germline. V was trimmed by 0 bases and J by 5 bases, leaving 11 bases between them. This CDR3 has 14 amino acids.

The chain has TRBV6-1 and TRBJ1-1, with TRBD1 identical over 7 bases. The V segment lost 2 bases and the J segment 0 bases; nucleotides outside the gene matches: 3. The CDR3 totals 15 residues. Germline assignment: CDR1 MNHNS and CDR2 SASEGT. The CDR3 loop is CASSERQGMNTEAFF. The CDR3 DNA follows: TGTGCCAGCAGTGAAAGACAGGGAATGAACACTGAAGCTTTCTTT.

V is TRBV18 and J is TRBJ1-6; D is perhaps TRBD1 (6 bases). CDR3 size: 15 residues. The V end was cut by 1 base, the J end by 7 bases, with 11 bases between. Germline V gene data show CDR1 as KGHSH and CDR2 as LQKENI. The CDR3 DNA is TGTGCCAGCTCACCACAAGGGAGGGGGAATTCACCCCTCCACTTT. This translates into CASSPQGRGNSPLHF.

The genes are TRBV19 and TRBJ2-1, with 8 positions matching TRBD2. Germline V gene sequence: CDR1 LNHDA, CDR2 SQIVND (reference sequence). This CDR3 is built from 16 residues. J was trimmed by 2 bases and V by 4 bases; bases with no gene match: 7. CDR3 bases: TGTGCCAGTAGTAGCCGGGGGGGGCATGCCTACAATGAGCAGTTCTTC. It specifies CASSSRGGHAYNEQFF.

The chain is built from TRBV28 and TRBJ1-2; TRBD1 agrees at 8 bases. This CDR3 comprises 14 residues. The J segment lost 4 bases and the V segment lost 3 bases, leaving 4 bases of the junction unmatched. Germline CDR1 reads MDHEN; CDR2 reads SYDVKM. This CDR3 reads CASSLDRASYGYTF. The CDR3 DNA sequence: TGTGCCAGCAGTTTGGACAGGGCGAGCTATGGCTACACCTTC.

This clone was detected a few times. The chain has TRBV11-2 and TRBJ2-3, with 13 bases that match TRBD2. Trimming cost V 1 base and J 5 bases; bases outside gene matches: 12. From germline, CDR1 is SGHAT and CDR2 FQNNGV. This CDR3 comprises 19 residues. Here the CDR3 reads CASSLGAGTSGAGEDTQYF. The CDR3, as DNA: TGTGCCAGCAGCTTAGGGGCCGGGACTAGCGGGGCGGGGGAAGATACGCAGTATTTT.

The J gene is TRBJ1-2, the V gene TRBV7-3; 8 bases match TRBD1. The J segment lost 7 bases and the V segment lost 5 bases, leaving 12 bases of the junction unmatched. This CDR3 has 15 amino acids. Germline V lookup: CDR1 SGHTA, CDR2 FQGTGA. CDR3 amino acids: CASSPSPRGRGGYTF. The CDR3 DNA sequence: TGTGCCAGCAGCCCCAGTCCCAGGGGGCGCGGTGGCTACACCTTC. Using reference TRBV7-3 and TRBJ1-2 for the parts outside the CDR3, the full variable domain is GAGVSQTPSNKVTEKGKYVELRCDPISGHTALYWYRQSLGQGPEFLIYFQGTGAADDSGLPNDRFFAVRPEGSVSTLKIQRTERGDSAVYLCASSPSPRGRGGYTFGSGTRLTVV.

The J gene is TRBJ1-4, the V gene TRBV7-9; D is uncertain. The CDR3 runs to 15 residues. CDR1 and CDR2 from the germline V gene are SEHNR and FQNEAQ (reference sequence). V shed 7 bases and J shed 8 bases, with 20 bases lying between them. The DNA of the CDR3 is TGTGCCAGCATCCCCCTCTTAACCGGGGTGGAAAAACTGTTTTTT. Its translation is CASIPLLTGVEKLFF.

The V call is TRBV7-3, the J call TRBJ1-3; 7 nucleotides agree with TRBD1. V lost 8 bases, J lost 3 bases, and 7 bases stayed unmatched. Germline-derived CDR1 and CDR2 are SGHTA and FQGTGA. This CDR3 region has 14 residues. CDR3 region: CASGTGVDGNTIYF. CDR3 coding DNA: TGTGCCAGCGGAACAGGGGTTGATGGAAACACCATATATTTT.

This chain connects TRBV13 to TRBJ1-2; 10 bases agree with TRBD1. The germline CDR1 and CDR2 sequences are PRHDT and FYEKMQ (reference sequence). CDR3 length: 16 residues. V shed 3 bases, J shed 6 bases, and the junction held 10 bases outside the gene matches. The CDR3 region has the DNA TGTGCCAGCAGCTTCGCCTCGACAGGGGGCCGACATGGCTACACCTTC. Translated: CASSFASTGGRHGYTF.

The gene calls are TRBV7-8 and TRBJ2-7, with D unclear. The CDR3 length is 12 residues. Looked up from germline, CDR1 is SGHVS and CDR2 is FQNEAQ. V was shortened by 4 bases and J by 2 bases, with 6 bases between the two germline ends. The CDR3 loop reads CASSSNAYEQYF. The CDR3 DNA is TGTGCCAGCAGCTCCAATGCCTACGAGCAGTACTTC.

As DNA, the CDR3 is TGTGCCAGCAGTTCGTGGGGGGGGCCCTACGAGCAGTACTTC. Translation: CASSSWGGPYEQYF. The chain is built from TRBV27 and TRBJ2-7; TRBD2 might be the D (7 bases). CDR1 and CDR2 from the germline V gene are MNHEY and SMNVEV (reference sequence). Trimming left V 4 bases short and J 2 bases short, with 12 bases between. There are 14 residues in the CDR3.

The CDR3 protein is CASSRTGGVTEAFF. In DNA, the CDR3 is TGTGCCAGCAGCCGGACAGGGGGAGTCACTGAAGCTTTCTTT. The chain employs TRBV6-5 and TRBJ1-1; 10 nucleotides line up with TRBD1. Trimming cost V 6 bases and J 4 bases; bases outside gene matches: 5. Per germline, CDR1 MNHEY and CDR2 SVGAGI. This CDR3 spans 14 amino acids.

This sequence joins TRBV6-5 and TRBJ1-1; the D gene is possibly TRBD1 (6 bases). CDR1 is MNHEY, CDR2 SVGAGI, per germline. V dropped 0 bases and J dropped 5 bases, with 13 bases sitting between them. This CDR3 contains 15 residues. In DNA, the CDR3 is TGTGCCAGCAGTTACTCGGGCAGGGGCCGAACTGAAGCTTTCTTT. It specifies CASSYSGRGRTEAFF.

The chain has TRBV3-1 (or the pseudogene TRBV3-2) and TRBJ2-2; D remains unclear. V was clipped by 2 bases and J by 1 base, with 11 bases between them. CDR3 length equals 16 residues. Germline V lookup: CDR1 LGHDT, CDR2 YNNKEL (reference sequence). The CDR3 is CASSQSLGGNTGELFF. CDR3 nucleotide sequence: TGTGCCAGCAGCCAAAGCCTTGGCGGGAACACCGGGGAGCTGTTTTTT.

This clone was seen a few times. The chain uses TRBV6-4 and TRBJ1-1, with 8 bases matching TRBD1. With 9 bases clipped from V and 4 bases from J, the junction kept 7 bases outside the gene matches. Germline CDR1 is MRHNA and CDR2 is SNTAGT. The length of the CDR3 is 13 residues. As DNA, the CDR3 is TGTGCCAGTCGGGACAGGAGTGGCACTGAAGCTTTCTTT. Translated, it gives CASRDRSGTEAFF.

The V call is TRBV28, the J call TRBJ1-1; 7 bases match TRBD1. CDR3 size: 16 residues. Germline lookup yields CDR1 MDHEN and CDR2 SYDVKM. Trimming took 8 bases from V and 1 from J; bases not matched to a gene: 13. CDR3 nucleotide sequence: TGTGCCAGCGGTCGACAGGGCATCGGGAGGAACACTGAAGCTTTCTTT. It translates to CASGRQGIGRNTEAFF. The entire variable domain, with the rest obtained from reference TRBV28 and TRBJ1-1, is as follows: DVKVTQSSRYLVKRTGEKVFLECVQDMDHENMFWYRQDPGLGLRLIYFSYDVKMKEKGDIPEGYSVSREKKERFSLILESASTNQTSMYLCASGRQGIGRNTEAFFGQGTRLTVV.